The clone carrying this T cell receptor beta chain was seen a few times. What it binds is not known. This record belongs to a study of response to subunit inactivated influenza vaccine. The study's findings and limits: A suggestion made by the authors is that each seasonal influenza vaccination recruits few new T cells.

Looked up from germline, CDR1 is SEHNR and CDR2 is FQNEAQ (reference sequence). The ends lost 2 bases at V and 5 bases at J; junction bases unmatched: 6. The CDR3 totals 15 residues. TCRdb reanalysed the RT-PCR reads using MiXCR and keeps one entry per CDR3 protein. The top ten clones hold more than 9.5% of a sample with 500,000 to 600,000 distinct CDR3 sequences, around 11% of them seen once. The sample was also linked to a second study, of T cells expressing NK-cell markers. Turning to that study: Making the TCR beta cDNA relied on 5'RACE template switching with UMIs. Among CD8+ T cells from several donors, dominant NKG2C+ clonotypes accounted for roughly 1.0-7.0%.

V gene TRBV7-9 combines with J gene TRBJ2-1; 7 bases fit TRBD2. The specimen comprised PBMCs from blood, sampled on the day of vaccination. The TCR comes from a man between 50 and 59 years old who received an inactivated influenza vaccine. The CDR3 region has the DNA TGTGCCAGCAGCTTATCGGGGGGAGTAAACAATGAGCAGTTCTTC. Protein sequence: CASSLSGGVNNEQFF.